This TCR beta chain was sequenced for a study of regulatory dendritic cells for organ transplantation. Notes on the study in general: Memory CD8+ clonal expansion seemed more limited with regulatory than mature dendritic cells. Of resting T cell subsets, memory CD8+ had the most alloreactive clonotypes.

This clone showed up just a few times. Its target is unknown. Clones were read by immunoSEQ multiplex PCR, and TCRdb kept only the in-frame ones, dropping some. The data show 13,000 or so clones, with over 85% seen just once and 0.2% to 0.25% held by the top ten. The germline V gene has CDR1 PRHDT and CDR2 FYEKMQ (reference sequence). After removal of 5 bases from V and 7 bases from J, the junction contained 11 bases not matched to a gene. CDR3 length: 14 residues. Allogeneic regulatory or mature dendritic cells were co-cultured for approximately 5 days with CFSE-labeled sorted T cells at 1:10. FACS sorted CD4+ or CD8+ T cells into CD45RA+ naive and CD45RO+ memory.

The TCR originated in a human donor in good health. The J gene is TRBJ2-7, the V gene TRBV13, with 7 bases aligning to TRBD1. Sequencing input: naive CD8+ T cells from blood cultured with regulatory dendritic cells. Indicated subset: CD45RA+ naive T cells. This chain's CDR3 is CASSRDSPLREQYF. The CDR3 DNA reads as TGTGCCAGCAGCCGGGACAGCCCCTTGAGGGAGCAGTACTTC.